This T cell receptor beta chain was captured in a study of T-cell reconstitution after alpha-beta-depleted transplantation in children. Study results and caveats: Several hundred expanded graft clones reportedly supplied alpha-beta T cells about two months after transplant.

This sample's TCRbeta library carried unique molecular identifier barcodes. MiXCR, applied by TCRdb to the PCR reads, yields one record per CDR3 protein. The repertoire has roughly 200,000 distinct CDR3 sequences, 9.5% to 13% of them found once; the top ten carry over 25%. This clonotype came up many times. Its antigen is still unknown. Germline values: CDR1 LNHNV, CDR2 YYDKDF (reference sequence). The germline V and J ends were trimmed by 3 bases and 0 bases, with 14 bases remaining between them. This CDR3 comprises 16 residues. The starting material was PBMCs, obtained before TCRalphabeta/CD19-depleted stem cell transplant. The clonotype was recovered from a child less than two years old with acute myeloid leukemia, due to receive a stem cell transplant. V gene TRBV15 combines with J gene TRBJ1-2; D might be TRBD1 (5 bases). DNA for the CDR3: TGTGCCACCAGCAGGGGCGGGACTGTAGCTAACTATGGCTACACCTTC. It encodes CATSRGGTVANYGYTF.